Listed below are T cell receptor beta chains from one sample, sequenced in a study of blood T cell repertoires in COVID-19. Here immunoSEQ multiplex PCR was the method, and the copy in TCRdb shows in-frame clones only, minus some. The repertoire has 300,000 to 450,000 clones, about 90% of them found once; the top ten carry 1.3%. The sequencing input was PBMCs or T cells enriched from blood (not recorded which). All receptors derive from a man aged 25 to 40 who had recovered from COVID-19. Each CDR3 is given with its conserved first and last residue.

V gene | CDR3 protein
TRBV3-1/TRBV3-2 | CASSPRGGGYNSPLHF
TRBV3-1/TRBV3-2 | CASSHGGVHEQYF
TRBV18 | CASSPRTAKVGYEQYF
TRBV4-2 | CASSQEYGGFPDTQYF
TRBV27 | CASSFLQGGDRGYTF
TRBV19 | CASSIRTTNSPLHF
TRBV5-4 | CASSDFKGGSPLHF
TRBV27 | CASRRYVLRDREDNEQFF
TRBV9 | CASSVQGTGELFF
TRBV2 | CASSEAGGEQFF
TRBV2 | CASTPTGGWIVSTDTQYF
TRBV13 | CASSPRDRPNTGELFF
TRBV15 | CATSRPTGINYGYTF
TRBV18 | CASSRGRVREGNQPQHF
TRBV4-1 | CASSQGVPSEGGTEAFF
TRBV24-1 | CATRRRYEAFF
TRBV19 | CASSMESRYGYTF
TRBV11-2 | CASSNLGLGPFDLYEQYF
TRBV9 | CASSVGQGAGEQYF
TRBV7-9 | CASSPQGVQPQHF
TRBV5-1 | CASSSPGQAIYGYTF
TRBV3-1/TRBV3-2 | CASSPGGYEQYF